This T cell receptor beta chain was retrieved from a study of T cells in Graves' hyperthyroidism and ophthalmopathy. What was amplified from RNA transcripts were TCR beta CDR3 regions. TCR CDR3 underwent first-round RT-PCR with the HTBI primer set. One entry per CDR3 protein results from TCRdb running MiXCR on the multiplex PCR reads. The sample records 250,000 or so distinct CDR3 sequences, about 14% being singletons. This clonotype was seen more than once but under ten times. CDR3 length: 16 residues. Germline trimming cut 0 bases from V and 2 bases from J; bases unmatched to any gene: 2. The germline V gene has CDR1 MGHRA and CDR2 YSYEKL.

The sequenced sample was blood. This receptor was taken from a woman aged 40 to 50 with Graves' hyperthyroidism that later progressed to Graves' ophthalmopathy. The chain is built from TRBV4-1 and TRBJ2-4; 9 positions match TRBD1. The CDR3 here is CASSQDGTGSKNIQYF. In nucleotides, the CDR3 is TGCGCCAGCAGCCAAGATGGGACAGGGTCCAAAAACATTCAGTACTTC.